This T cell receptor (beta chain) derives from a study of T cell repertoires in cytomegalovirus infection. Across the whole study: Use of recently identified HLA-C-restricted and well-studied HLA-B-restricted CMV epitopes was part of the study. General observations from the study: Clonotype analysis showed dominance of the ex vivo response by HLA-C-restricted CMV-specific TCR beta clonotypes.

In TCRdb, the reads were re-called with MiXCR into one record per CDR3 protein. Of fewer than 900,000 distinct CDR3 sequences listed, approximately 32% are singletons. This clonotype showed up just a few times. What it recognizes is unknown. This material consisted of cultured CD8+ T cells from PBMCs, taken from culture after CMV antigen stimulation. The origin of this receptor is a human donor in good health (CMV status not recorded). Some clones in this sample may be carry-over from other donors' samples.

CDR3 loop: CAIRNNEQFF. The CDR3, as DNA: TGTGCCATCAGGAACAATGAGCAGTTCTTC. V is TRBV6-1 and J is TRBJ2-1; D remains unclear. CDR1 and CDR2 from the germline V gene are MNHNS and SASEGT. The length of the CDR3 is 10 residues. The V end lost 10 bases, the J end lost 5 bases, and 6 bases lay between the germline ends.